This T cell receptor beta chain came from a study of identical twins. Points from the study as a whole: Modelling underestimated the level of out-of-frame TCR alpha sharing observed in monozygotic twins. Within cord blood, abundant beta clonotypes carried fewer insertions, but memory repertoires showed no such trend.

This clonotype was counted only a few times. Its antigen is unidentified. Via MiXCR, TCRdb re-called the 5' RACE reads, giving one row per CDR3 protein. Counted here are 450,000 to 600,000 distinct CDR3 sequences, about a fifth occurring once; the ten biggest clones make up approximately 0.5%. The CDR3 totals 12 residues. CDR1 DFQATT and CDR2 SNEGSKA come from the germline V gene (reference sequence). The V and J ends lost 0 bases and 6 bases respectively, with 9 bases between them. These sequences were also reported in another study, on yellow fever vaccine responses in identical twins.

V usage is TRBV20-1 and J usage is TRBJ2-7; perhaps TRBD2 as D (5 bases). The sequence was obtained from a woman aged 18-30 years in good health. The sequencing input was CD4+ T cells sorted from blood. The CDR3 bases are TGCAGTGCTAGAGATGCGGGTGGCGAGCAGTACGTC. Protein product: CSARDAGGEQYV.